One T cell receptor (beta chain) is described in this entry. The antigen is not known. This record comes from a study of STAT5B mutations in CD4+ large granular lymphocyte leukemia. Whole-study results and caveats: Data were not HLA-matched across samples. Roughly a quarter of private leukemic clonotypes occurred rarely in other patients' non-leukemic repertoires. 8/27 top patient clones versus 2/35 control clones were TRBV06-family.

Control samples were healthy donors' buffy coats. This CDR3 has 13 residues. J lost 4 bases, V lost 6 bases, and 6 bases had no gene match. The germline V gene encodes CDR1 SQVTM and CDR2 ANQGSEA. Measured with immunoSEQ multiplex PCR; TCRdb has only the in-frame clones, and not every one. In the table there are approximately 35,000 clones, approximately 67% of which are singletons. The chain is built from TRBV29-1 and TRBJ2-1; 7 bases map to TRBD1. The source is a human donor in good health. Sequences were obtained from CD4+ T cells from blood buffy coats. CDR3 amino acids: CSVPKGAYNEQFF. The CDR3 bases are TGCAGCGTCCCGAAGGGGGCTTACAATGAGCAGTTCTTC.